Detailed here is one TCR beta chain. Its specificity is unknown. This sample stems from a study of cytomegalovirus exposure and HLA in healthy donors. The study, taken as a whole, reports: CMV serostatus stood as the only immune exposure information on hand. Reportedly, a later analysis found an Asian-associated ancestry cluster had fewer N-insertions than the approximately 670-donor mean. Earlier analysis found most TCR beta V segments productive about 87% or about 30% of the time.

In the PCR, 60 Vbeta and 13 Jbeta primers were used. TCRdb's copy holds only in-frame clones and misses some; the assay was immunoSEQ multiplex PCR. The sample contains 100,000 or so clones, under 80% of which appear only once. The sequenced material came from PBMCs. The clonotype was recovered from a woman in her forties or fifties in good health and CMV-seropositive.

In DNA, the CDR3 is TGTGCCAGCAGCCCCCGAGTGGAACGGACAGGGCGGGATGAAAAACTGTTTTTT. Its translation is CASSPRVERTGRDEKLFF. V gene TRBV7-9 combines with J gene TRBJ1-4; the match to TRBD1 covers 8 bases. V lost 5 bases and J lost 6; bases outside the gene matches: 17. Germline values: CDR1 SEHNR, CDR2 FQNEAQ (reference sequence). This CDR3 has 18 residues.